The clone carrying this T cell receptor (beta chain) counts as medium-sized. The entry originates in a study of patients and donors after allogeneic stem cell transplantation. Per germline, CDR1 SGHTA and CDR2 FQGNSA. The germline V and J ends were trimmed by 4 bases and 5 bases, with 9 bases remaining between them. The CDR3 is made up of 13 amino acids. TCRdb independently ran MiXCR on the RT-PCR reads; one entry per CDR3 protein. The sample yields 2,500 to 3,500 distinct CDR3 sequences, 4.5% to 5.5% seen once. J is TRBJ2-1 and V is TRBV7-2, with D perhaps matching TRBD1 (5 bases). The sample was blood, either unsorted or a sorted T cell fraction (not recorded which). This clonotype was sampled from a human donor who was either an allogeneic HSCT recipient or a stem cell or donor lymphocyte infusion donor (not recorded which). It is not recorded whose cells these are; they may come from a transplant donor. This CDR3 reads CASSSGKHNEQFF. The CDR3 DNA reads TGTGCCAGCAGCTCAGGGAAACACAATGAGCAGTTCTTC.